The T cell receptor beta chain described here comes from a study of regulatory T cells in long-lasting Graves disease. Study results and limitations: There was favoring of TRBV28, TRBJ1-2 and TRBJ2-5 in persistent disease. Possibly, too few samples lowered accuracy.

Sample time point: persistent/refractory GD, antithyroid drugs over 5 years with positive TRAb. The TCR library used RNA extracted from PBMCs. J was trimmed by 2 bases and V by 7 bases; bases with no gene match: 10. Germline V gives CDR1 MDHEN, CDR2 SYDVKM. The length of the CDR3 is 16 residues. To make TCR beta libraries, researchers used iRepertoire HTBI primers and Arm-PCR of CDR3 regions. TCRdb reanalysed the multiplex PCR reads using MiXCR and keeps one entry per CDR3 protein. Seen here are more than 650,000 distinct CDR3 sequences, 30% observed once, and the top ten hold about two fifths. On this clonotype: Its antigen is still unknown.

This specimen was peripheral blood mononuclear cells (PBMCs), taken when the disease was refractory, from a patient treated with antithyroid drugs. This chain links TRBV28 with TRBJ2-3, with 9 bases fitting TRBD2. The sequence derives from a female donor with Graves disease. The DNA for the CDR3 is TGTGCCAGCACAGGACTAGCGCATGATCTCACAGATACGCAGTATTTT. Amino acid sequence: CASTGLAHDLTDTQYF.